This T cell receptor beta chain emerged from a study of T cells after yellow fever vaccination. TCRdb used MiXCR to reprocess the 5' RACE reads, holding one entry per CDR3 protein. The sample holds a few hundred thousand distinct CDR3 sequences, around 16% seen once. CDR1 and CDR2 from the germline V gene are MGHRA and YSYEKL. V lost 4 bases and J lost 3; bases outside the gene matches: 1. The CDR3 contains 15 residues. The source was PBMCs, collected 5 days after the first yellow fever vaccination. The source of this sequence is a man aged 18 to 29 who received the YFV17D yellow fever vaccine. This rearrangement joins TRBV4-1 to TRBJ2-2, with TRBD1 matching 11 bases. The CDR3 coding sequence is TGCGCCAGCAGCCGGACAGGGGGCGACACCGGGGAGCTGTTTTTT. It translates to CASSRTGGDTGELFF.